A selection of T cell receptor beta chains follows, all from one sample in a study of CXCR3-negative and CXCR3-positive naive CD8 T cells. TCRdb re-called the 5' RACE reads and gives one entry per CDR3 protein, without DNA. Recorded for this sample: tens of thousands of distinct CDR3 sequences. The sample was naive CXCR3- CD8+ T cells from blood. These receptors all come from a human donor in good health. Some clones in this sample may be carry-over from other donors' samples. CDR3s include the opening cysteine and the closing phenylalanine or tryptophan.

J	V	CDR3
TRBJ2-2	TRBV2	CASSGGDHPGELFF
TRBJ1-1	TRBV7-9	CASSLYLETEAFF
TRBJ2-1	TRBV7-9	CASSPESGRSYNEQFF
TRBJ2-3	TRBV7-9	CASSHASGGEDTQYF
TRBJ1-3	TRBV29-1	CSVEDWTRSSGNTIYF
TRBJ2-3	TRBV5-1	CASSLEGGFIDTQYF
TRBJ2-5	TRBV2	CASNDRGRETQYF
TRBJ2-2	TRBV6-5	CASSKLRPGELFF
TRBJ2-7	TRBV7-9	CASSSDGYEQYF
TRBJ2-2	TRBV12-3/TRBV12-4	CASSLGTSGPTGELFF
TRBJ2-1	TRBV7-3	CASSLIDGNNEQFF
TRBJ2-1	TRBV4-3	CASSQDRSEQFF
TRBJ1-5	TRBV2	CASALAETGVDQPQHF
TRBJ2-1	TRBV12-3/TRBV12-4	CASSWVEYNEQFF
TRBJ2-3	TRBV27	CASSPYTGTTDTQYF
TRBJ2-7	TRBV29-1	CSVEDQRGRPYEQYF
TRBJ1-1	TRBV5-1	CACSPEDGNTEAFF
TRBJ2-7	TRBV28	CASSLQIAYEQYF
TRBJ2-7	TRBV6-5	CASSYSRTGGEQYF
TRBJ1-1	TRBV4-1	CASSHPGRSNTEAFF
TRBJ2-3	TRBV20-1	CSARRPSGNTDTQYF
TRBJ2-2	TRBV2	CASSASGGSTGELFF
TRBJ2-1	TRBV7-7	CASSPGTSGANEQFF
TRBJ2-7	TRBV20-1	CSAREWGAGLYEQYF
TRBJ2-3	TRBV29-1	CSVEDARPGTSGGYTDTQYF
TRBJ2-5	TRBV20-1	CSARASYEETQYF
TRBJ1-1	TRBV29-1	CSVEDLGFGGTEAFF
TRBJ2-2	TRBV29-1	CSVELAGLNTGELFF
TRBJ2-1	TRBV25-1	CASSEIGGPLEEQFF